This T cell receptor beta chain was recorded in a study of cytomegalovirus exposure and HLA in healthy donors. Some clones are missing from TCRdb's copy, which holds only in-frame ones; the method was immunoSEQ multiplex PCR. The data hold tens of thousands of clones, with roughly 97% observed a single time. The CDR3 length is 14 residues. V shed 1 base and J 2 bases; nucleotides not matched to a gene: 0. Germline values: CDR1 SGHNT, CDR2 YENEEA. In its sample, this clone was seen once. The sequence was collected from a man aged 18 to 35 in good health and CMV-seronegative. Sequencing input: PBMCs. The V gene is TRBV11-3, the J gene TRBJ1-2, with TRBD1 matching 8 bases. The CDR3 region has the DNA TGTGCCAGCAGCTTAGGGACAGGGAACTATGGCTACACCTTC. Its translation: CASSLGTGNYGYTF.